This T cell receptor (beta chain) comes out of a study of OX40 agonist ivuxolimab in advanced cancers. Produced via immunoSEQ multiplex PCR; TCRdb's table is partial and in-frame only. The data hold tens of thousands of clones, with around 83% observed a single time. Trimming removed 8 bases from V and 3 bases from J, with 13 bases in between. CDR3 length: 13 residues. CDR1 and CDR2 (germline): SNHLY, FYNNEI. Sequencing was performed on CD4+ or CD8+ T cells sorted from blood, taken in a trial of the OX40 agonist ivuxolimab. The chain employs TRBV2 and TRBJ1-2; D may be TRBD1 (5 bases). This sequence was found in an adult with an advanced solid tumor such as melanoma, head and neck, liver or kidney cancer. CDR3 coding DNA: TGTGCCAGCCTGCCCCAAGGGGACTATGGCTACACCTTC. Residues: CASLPQGDYGYTF.